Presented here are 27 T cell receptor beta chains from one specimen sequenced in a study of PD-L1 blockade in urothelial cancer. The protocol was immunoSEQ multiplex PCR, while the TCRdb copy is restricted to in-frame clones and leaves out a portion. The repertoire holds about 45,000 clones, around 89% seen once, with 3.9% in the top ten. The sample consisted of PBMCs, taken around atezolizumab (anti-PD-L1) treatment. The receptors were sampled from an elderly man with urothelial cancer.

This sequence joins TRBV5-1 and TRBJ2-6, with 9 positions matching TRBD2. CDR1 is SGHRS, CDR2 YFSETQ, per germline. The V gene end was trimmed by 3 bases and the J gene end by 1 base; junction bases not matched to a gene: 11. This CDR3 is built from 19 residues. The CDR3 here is CASSSQFGRGGSGANVLTF. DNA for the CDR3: TGCGCCAGCAGCTCGCAATTCGGGCGGGGGGGTTCTGGGGCCAACGTCCTGACTTTC.

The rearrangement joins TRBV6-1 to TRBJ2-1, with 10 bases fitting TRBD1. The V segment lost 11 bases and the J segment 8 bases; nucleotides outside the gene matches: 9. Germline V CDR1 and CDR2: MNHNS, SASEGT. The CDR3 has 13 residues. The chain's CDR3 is CASAGTGAHEQFF. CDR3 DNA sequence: TGTGCCTCCGCCGGGACAGGGGCGCATGAGCAGTTCTTC.

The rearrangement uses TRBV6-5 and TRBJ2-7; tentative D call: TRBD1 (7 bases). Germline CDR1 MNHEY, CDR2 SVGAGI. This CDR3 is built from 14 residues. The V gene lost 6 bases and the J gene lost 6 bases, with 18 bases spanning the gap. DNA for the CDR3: TGTGCCAGCAGCCCTCCGACAGGGACTGGCGAGCAGTACTTC. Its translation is CASSPPTGTGEQYF.

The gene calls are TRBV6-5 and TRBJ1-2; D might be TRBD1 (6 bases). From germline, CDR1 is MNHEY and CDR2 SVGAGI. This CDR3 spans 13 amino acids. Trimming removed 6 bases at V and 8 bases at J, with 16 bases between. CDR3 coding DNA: TGTGCCAGCAGAGTGGGGGCAACGTCGGGCTACACCTTC. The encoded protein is CASRVGATSGYTF.

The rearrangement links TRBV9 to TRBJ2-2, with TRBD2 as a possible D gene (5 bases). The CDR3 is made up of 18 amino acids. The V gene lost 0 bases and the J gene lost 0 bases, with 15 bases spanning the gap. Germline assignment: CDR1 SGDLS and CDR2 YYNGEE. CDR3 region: CASSVGSMSGPNTGELFF. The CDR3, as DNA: TGTGCCAGCAGCGTAGGTTCCATGAGCGGCCCGAACACCGGGGAGCTGTTTTTT. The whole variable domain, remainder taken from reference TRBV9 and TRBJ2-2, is DSGVTQTPKHLITATGQRVTLRCSPRSGDLSVYWYQQSLDQGLQFLIQYYNGEERAKGNILERFSAQQFPDLHSELNLSSLELGDSALYFCASSVGSMSGPNTGELFFGEGSRLTVL.

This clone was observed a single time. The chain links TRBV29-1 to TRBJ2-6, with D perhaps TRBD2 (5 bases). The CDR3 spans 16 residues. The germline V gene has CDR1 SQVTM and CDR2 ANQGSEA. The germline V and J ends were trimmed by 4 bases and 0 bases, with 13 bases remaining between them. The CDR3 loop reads CSVGFGGSSGANVLTF. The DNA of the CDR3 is TGCAGCGTTGGGTTCGGTGGGAGCTCTGGGGCCAACGTCCTGACTTTC.

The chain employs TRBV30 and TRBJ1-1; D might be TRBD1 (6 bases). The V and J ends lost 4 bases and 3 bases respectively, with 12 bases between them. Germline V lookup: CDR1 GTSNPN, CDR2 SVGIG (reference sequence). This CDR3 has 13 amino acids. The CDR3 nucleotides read TGTGCCTGGACTGACAGGTCAGACACTGAAGCTTTCTTT. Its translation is CAWTDRSDTEAFF.

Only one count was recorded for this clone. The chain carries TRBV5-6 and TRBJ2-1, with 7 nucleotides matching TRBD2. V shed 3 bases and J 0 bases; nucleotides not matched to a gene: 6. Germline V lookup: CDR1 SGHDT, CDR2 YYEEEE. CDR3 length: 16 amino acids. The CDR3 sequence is CASSSGGGGSYNEQFF. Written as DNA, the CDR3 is TGTGCCAGCAGCTCGGGCGGCGGGGGCTCCTACAATGAGCAGTTCTTC.

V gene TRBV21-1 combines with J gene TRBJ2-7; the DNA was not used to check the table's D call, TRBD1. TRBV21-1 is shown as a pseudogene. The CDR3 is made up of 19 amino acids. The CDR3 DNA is TGTGCCAGCAGCATATCGGGACAGGGGAGCTCACAGAGCCGGGGGGAGCAGTACTTC. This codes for CASSISGQGSSQSRGEQYF.

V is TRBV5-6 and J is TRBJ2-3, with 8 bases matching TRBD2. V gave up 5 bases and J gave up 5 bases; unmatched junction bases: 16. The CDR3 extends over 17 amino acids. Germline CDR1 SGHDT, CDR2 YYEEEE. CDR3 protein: CASRLRSLAALGDTQYF. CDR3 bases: TGTGCCAGCAGGTTGAGGTCACTAGCGGCTTTAGGAGATACGCAGTATTTT.

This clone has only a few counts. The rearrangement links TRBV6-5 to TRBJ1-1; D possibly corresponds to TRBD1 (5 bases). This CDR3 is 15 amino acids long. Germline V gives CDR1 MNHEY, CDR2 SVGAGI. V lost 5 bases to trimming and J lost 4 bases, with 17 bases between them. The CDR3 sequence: CASSQPGQGITEAFF. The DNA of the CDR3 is TGTGCCAGCAGTCAGCCGGGCCAGGGCATCACTGAAGCTTTCTTT.

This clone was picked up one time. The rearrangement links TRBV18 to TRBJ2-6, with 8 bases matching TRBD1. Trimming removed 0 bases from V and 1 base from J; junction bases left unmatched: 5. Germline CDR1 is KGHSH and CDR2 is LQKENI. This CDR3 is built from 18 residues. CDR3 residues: CASSPPVGQASGANVLTF. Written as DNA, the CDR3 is TGTGCCAGCTCACCACCGGTGGGACAGGCTTCTGGGGCCAACGTCCTGACTTTC.

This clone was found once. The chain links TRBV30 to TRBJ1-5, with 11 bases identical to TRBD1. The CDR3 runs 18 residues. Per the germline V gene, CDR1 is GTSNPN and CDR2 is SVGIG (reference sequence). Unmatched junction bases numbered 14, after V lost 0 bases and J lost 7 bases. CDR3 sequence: CAWSVAWGTGGSGQPQHF. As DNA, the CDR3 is TGTGCCTGGAGTGTAGCTTGGGGGACAGGGGGTTCCGGGCAGCCCCAGCATTTT.

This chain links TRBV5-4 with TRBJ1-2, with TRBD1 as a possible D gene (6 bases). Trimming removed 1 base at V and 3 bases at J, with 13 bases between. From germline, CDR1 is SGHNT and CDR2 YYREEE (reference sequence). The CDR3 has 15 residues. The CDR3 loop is CASSLRGGVDYGYTF. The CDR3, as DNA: TGTGCCAGCAGCTTGCGAGGGGGAGTCGACTATGGCTACACCTTC.

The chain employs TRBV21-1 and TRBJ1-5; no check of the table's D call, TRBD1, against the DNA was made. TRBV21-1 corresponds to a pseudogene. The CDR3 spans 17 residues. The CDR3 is CASSPPARRVSNQPQHF. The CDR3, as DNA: TGTGCCAGCAGCCCCCCTGCCCGCAGGGTTAGCAATCAGCCCCAGCATTTT.

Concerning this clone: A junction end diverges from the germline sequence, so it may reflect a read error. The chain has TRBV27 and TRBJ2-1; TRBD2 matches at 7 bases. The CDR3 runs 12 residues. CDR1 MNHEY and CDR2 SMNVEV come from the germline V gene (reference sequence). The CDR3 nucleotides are TGTGCCAGCAGTTCCGGACTAGAACGAGCAGTCTTC. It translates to CASSSGLERAVF.

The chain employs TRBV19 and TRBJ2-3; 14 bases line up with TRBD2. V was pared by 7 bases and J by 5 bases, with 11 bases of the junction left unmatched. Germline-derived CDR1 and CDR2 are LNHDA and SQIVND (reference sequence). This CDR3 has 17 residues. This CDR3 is CASMRGDGLAGGDTQYF. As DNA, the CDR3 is TGTGCCAGTATGAGGGGGGATGGACTAGCGGGAGGAGATACGCAGTATTTT.

This CDR3 is CASSPGESNEKLFF. The CDR3 DNA reads TGCGCCAGCAGCCCCGGTGAATCTAATGAAAAACTGTTTTTT. The rearrangement joins TRBV4-3 to TRBJ1-4; D is ambiguous. The CDR3 has 14 amino acids. Germline V CDR1 and CDR2: LGHNA, YSLEER. The V end lost 4 bases, the J end lost 3 bases, and 9 bases lay between the germline ends.

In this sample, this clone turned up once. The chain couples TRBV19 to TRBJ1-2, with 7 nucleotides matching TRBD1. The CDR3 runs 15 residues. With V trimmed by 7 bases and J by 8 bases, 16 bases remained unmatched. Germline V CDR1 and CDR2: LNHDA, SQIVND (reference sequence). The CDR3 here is CASKDRARTLRGYTF. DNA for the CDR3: TGTGCCAGTAAAGACAGGGCCAGGACATTGCGGGGCTACACCTTC.

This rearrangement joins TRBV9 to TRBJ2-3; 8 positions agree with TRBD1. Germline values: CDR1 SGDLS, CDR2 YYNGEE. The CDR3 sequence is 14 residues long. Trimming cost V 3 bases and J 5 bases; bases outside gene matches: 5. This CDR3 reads CASSGRGTGDTQYF. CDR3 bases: TGTGCCAGCAGCGGCAGGGGGACAGGAGATACGCAGTATTTT.

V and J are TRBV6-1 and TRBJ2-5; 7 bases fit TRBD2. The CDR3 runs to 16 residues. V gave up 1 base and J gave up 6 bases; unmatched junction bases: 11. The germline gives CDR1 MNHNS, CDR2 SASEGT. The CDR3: CASSEVLAEATQTQYF. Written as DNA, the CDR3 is TGTGCCAGCAGTGAAGTCCTAGCGGAGGCAACGCAGACCCAGTACTTC.

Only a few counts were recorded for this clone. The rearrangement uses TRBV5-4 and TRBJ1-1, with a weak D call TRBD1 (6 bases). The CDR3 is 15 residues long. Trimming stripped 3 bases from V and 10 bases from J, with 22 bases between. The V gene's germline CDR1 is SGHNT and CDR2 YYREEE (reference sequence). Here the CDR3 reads CASSSAVPGVQGAFF. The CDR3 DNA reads TGTGCCAGCAGCTCAGCAGTTCCAGGGGTCCAGGGAGCTTTCTTT. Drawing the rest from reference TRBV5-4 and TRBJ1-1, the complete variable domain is ETGVTQSPTHLIKTRGQQVTLRCSSQSGHNTVSWYQQALGQGPQFIFQYYREEENGRGNFPPRFSGLQFPNYSSELNVNALELDDSALYLCASSSAVPGVQGAFFGQGTRLTVV.

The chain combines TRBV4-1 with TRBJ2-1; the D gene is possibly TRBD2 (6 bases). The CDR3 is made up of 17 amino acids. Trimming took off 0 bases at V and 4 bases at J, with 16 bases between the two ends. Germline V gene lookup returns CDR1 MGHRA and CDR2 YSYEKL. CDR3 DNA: TGCGCCAGCAGCCAAGAGGGCTACGGGAGCGTTTACAATGAGCAGTTCTTC. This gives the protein CASSQEGYGSVYNEQFF.

The chain's CDR3 is CASSPSDSSGNTIYF. The CDR3 region has the DNA TGTGCCAGCTCACCTTCGGACAGCTCTGGAAACACCATATATTTT. V gene TRBV18 combines with J gene TRBJ1-3; tentative D call: TRBD1 (6 bases). The CDR3 is 15 amino acids. The germline V gene encodes CDR1 KGHSH and CDR2 LQKENI. V gave up 3 bases and J gave up 0 bases, with 9 bases separating them.

This chain's CDR3 is CASSRSPNEKLFF. The DNA of the CDR3 is TGTGCCAGCAGCCGGTCCCCGAATGAAAAACTGTTTTTT. The rearrangement uses TRBV2 and TRBJ1-4; D is unclear. This CDR3 is built from 13 residues. V was pared by 6 bases and J by 5 bases, with 10 bases between. CDR1 is SNHLY and CDR2 is FYNNEI in the germline V gene.

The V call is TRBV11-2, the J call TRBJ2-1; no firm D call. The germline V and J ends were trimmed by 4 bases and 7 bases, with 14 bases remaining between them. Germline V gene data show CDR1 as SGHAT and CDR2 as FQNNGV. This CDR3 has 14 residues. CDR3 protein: CASSSPVGWNEQFF. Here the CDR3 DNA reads TGTGCCAGCAGCTCGCCGGTTGGTTGGAATGAGCAGTTCTTC.

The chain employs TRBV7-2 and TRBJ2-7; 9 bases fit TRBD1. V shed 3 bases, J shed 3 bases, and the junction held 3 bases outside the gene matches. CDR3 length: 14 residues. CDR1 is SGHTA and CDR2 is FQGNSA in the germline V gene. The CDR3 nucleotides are TGTGCCAGCAGCTTCGACAGGGGGGGCTACGAGCAGTACTTC. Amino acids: CASSFDRGGYEQYF.